This TCR beta chain was captured in a study of T cells in localized non-small cell lung cancer. General study findings and limits: Within adjacent lung there appeared a median around 57 of the top 100 tumor clones. There was higher T cell clonality in uninvolved adjacent lung than in tumor, and it was highest there. Heterogeneity remains possible because sequencing was limited to only one tumor region. Density of T cells in blood, when higher, went with longer overall survival.

Generated by immunoSEQ multiplex PCR, the TCRdb table keeps only in-frame clones and is missing some. The sample records under 25,000 clones, under 95% being singletons. Germline loops: CDR1 MNHEY, CDR2 SVGAGI. Losses at the gene ends were 6 bases for V and 8 bases for J; bases not matched to a gene: 10. This CDR3 comprises 15 residues. This clone was found once. Antigen unknown. This receptor was taken from a male donor aged 60 or over with stage I squamous cell lung carcinoma. Specimen: peripheral blood, collected before any cancer treatment. This chain uses TRBV6-5 with TRBJ2-1, with 10 positions matching TRBD2. CDR3 DNA sequence: TGTGCCAGCAGCCTCCAGGCAGGACTAGCGGATGAGCAGTTCTTC. Translation: CASSLQAGLADEQFF.